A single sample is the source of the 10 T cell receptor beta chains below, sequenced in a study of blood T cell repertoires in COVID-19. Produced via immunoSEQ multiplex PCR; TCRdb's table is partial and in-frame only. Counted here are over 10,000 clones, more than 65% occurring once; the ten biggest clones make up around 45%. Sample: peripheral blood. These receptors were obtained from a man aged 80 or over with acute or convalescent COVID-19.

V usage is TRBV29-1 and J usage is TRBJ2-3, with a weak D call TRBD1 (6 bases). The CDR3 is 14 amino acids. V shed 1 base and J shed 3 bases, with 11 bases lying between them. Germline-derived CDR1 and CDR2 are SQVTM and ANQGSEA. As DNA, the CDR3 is TGCAGCGTTGAAGCACAGGGAAAAACAGATACGCAGTATTTT. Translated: CSVEAQGKTDTQYF.

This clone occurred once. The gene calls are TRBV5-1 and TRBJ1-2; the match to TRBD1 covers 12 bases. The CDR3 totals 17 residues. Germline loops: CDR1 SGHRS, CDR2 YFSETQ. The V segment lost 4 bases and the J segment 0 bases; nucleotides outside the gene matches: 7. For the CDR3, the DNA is TGCGCCAGCAGCCCGTGGGGACAGGGGGCCGCTAACTATGGCTACACCTTC. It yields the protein CASSPWGQGAANYGYTF.

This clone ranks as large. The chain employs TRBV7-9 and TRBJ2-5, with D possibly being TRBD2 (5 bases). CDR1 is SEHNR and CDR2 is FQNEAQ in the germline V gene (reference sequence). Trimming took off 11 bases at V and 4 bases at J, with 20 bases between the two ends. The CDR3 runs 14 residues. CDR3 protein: CAVTASPFPETQYF. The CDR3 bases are TGTGCCGTCACGGCTAGCCCTTTCCCAGAGACCCAGTACTTC.

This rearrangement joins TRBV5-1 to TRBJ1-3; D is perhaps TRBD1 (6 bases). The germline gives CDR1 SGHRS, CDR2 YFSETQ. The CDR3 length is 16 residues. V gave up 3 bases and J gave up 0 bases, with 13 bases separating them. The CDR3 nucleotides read TGCGCCAGCAGCTCAACAACAGGGAACTCTGGAAACACCATATATTTT. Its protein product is CASSSTTGNSGNTIYF.

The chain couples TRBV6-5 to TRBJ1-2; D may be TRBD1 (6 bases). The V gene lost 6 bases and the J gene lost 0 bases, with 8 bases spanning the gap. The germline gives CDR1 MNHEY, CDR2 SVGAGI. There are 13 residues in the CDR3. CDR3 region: CASRQGPNYGYTF. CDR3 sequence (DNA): TGTGCCAGCAGACAGGGACCTAACTATGGCTACACCTTC.

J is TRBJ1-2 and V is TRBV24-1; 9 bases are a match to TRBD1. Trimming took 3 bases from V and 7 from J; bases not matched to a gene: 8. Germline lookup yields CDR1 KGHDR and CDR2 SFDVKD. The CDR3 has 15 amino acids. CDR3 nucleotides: TGTGCCACCAGTGATCGGACAGGGGATCGGGGTGGCTACACCTTC. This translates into CATSDRTGDRGGYTF.

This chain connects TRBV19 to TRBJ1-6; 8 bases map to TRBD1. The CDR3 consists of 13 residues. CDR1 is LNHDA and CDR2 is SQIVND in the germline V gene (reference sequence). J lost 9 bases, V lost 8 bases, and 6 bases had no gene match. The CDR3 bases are TGTGCCAGTGGCGGACAGGGAGGTTCACCCCTCCACTTT. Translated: CASGGQGGSPLHF.

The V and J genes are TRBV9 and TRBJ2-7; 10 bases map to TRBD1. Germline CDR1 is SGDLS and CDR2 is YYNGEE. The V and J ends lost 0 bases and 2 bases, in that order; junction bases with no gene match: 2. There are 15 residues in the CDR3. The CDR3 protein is CASSVAGTGAYEQYF. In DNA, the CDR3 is TGTGCCAGCAGCGTAGCCGGGACAGGGGCCTACGAGCAGTACTTC.

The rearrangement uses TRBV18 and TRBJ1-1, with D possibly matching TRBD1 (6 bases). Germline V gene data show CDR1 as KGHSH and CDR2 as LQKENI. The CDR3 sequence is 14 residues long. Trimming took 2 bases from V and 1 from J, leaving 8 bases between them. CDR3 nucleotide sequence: TGTGCCAGCTCACCAGGACAGACGAACACTGAAGCTTTCTTT. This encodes CASSPGQTNTEAFF.

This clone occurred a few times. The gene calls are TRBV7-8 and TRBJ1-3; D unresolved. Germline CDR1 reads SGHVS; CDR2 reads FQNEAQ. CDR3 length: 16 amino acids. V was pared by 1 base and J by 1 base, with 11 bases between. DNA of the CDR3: TGTGCCAGCAGCTTAGGGGCCCAGAGATCTGGAAACACCATATATTTT. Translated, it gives CASSLGAQRSGNTIYF.